One sample yielded the 18 T cell receptor beta chains listed below, sequenced in a study of cytomegalovirus exposure and HLA in healthy donors (dated by TCRdb to about 2017). The library was made by the immunoSEQ multiplex PCR assay. The multiplex PCR relied on a mix of 60 forward primers for TCR Vbeta segments and 13 reverse primers for TCR Jbeta segments. This immuneACCESS table, as held by TCRdb, lists in-frame sequences with V and J called but not all clones. Of the missing ones, under half trace to an unresolved V gene in checked studies; the others have no known cause. Counted in this sample were over 150,000 clones; roughly 83% of them appeared once. The top ten clonotypes cover 0.95% to 1.5% of the sample. Sequences were obtained from PBMCs. The receptors come from a boy aged 2 to 10 in good health and CMV-seronegative.

The chain carries TRBV20-1 and TRBJ2-7; D is unresolved. V shed 1 base and J shed 3 bases, with 4 bases lying between them. This CDR3 contains 11 residues. Germline V gene lookup returns CDR1 DFQATT and CDR2 SNEGSKA (reference sequence). The CDR3 DNA reads TGCAGTGCTAGAGTCCACTACGAGCAGTACTTC. This codes for CSARVHYEQYF.

This chain joins TRBV4-1 and TRBJ1-1; 9 bases align to TRBD1. The V gene end was trimmed by 0 bases and the J gene end by 0 bases; junction bases not matched to a gene: 14. Germline CDR1 is MGHRA and CDR2 is YSYEKL. The CDR3 is 20 residues long. The CDR3 sequence is CASSQESGDRALLVNTEAFF. CDR3 DNA sequence: TGCGCCAGCAGCCAAGAGAGTGGGGACAGGGCACTTTTGGTGAACACTGAAGCTTTCTTT.

The chain uses TRBV19 and TRBJ1-5; D is undetermined. CDR1 LNHDA and CDR2 SQIVND come from the germline V gene (reference sequence). This CDR3 contains 16 residues. The V end lost 0 bases, the J end lost 4 bases, and 13 bases lay between the germline ends. The DNA of the CDR3 is TGTGCCAGTAGTATAGAGAATAATCGGGGTAATCAGCCCCAGCATTTT. It codes for CASSIENNRGNQPQHF.

The rearrangement uses TRBV19 and TRBJ2-7, with a weak D call TRBD1 (5 bases). Germline CDR1 is LNHDA and CDR2 is SQIVND (reference sequence). The V end lost 5 bases, the J end lost 4 bases, and 12 bases lay between the germline ends. The CDR3 loop spans 13 amino acids. CDR3 region: CASSPQQGYEQYF. DNA for the CDR3: TGTGCCAGTAGTCCTCAGCAGGGATACGAGCAGTACTTC.

This chain joins TRBV6-6 and TRBJ2-3; perhaps TRBD2 as D (7 bases). V lost 6 bases and J 11 bases, leaving 27 bases between the germline ends. This CDR3 spans 16 amino acids. Germline loops: CDR1 MNHNY, CDR2 SVGAGI (reference sequence). This CDR3 is CASRTLVGGHGIGQYF. The CDR3 DNA reads TGTGCCAGCAGGACCCTAGTGGGGGGGCACGGTATCGGGCAGTATTTT.

This rearrangement joins TRBV5-5 to TRBJ1-3, with D unresolved. CDR1 SGHKS and CDR2 YYEKEE come from the germline V gene (reference sequence). Between the trimmed V and J ends, which lost 0 bases and 0 bases, there was a span of 7 bases. The CDR3 has 15 residues. CDR3 region: CASSLASSSGNTIYF. The CDR3, as DNA: TGTGCCAGCAGCTTGGCCTCCAGCTCTGGAAACACCATATATTTT. Full variable domain (missing parts from reference TRBV5-5 and TRBJ1-3): DAGVTQSPTHLIKTRGQQVTLRCSPISGHKSVSWYQQVLGQGPQFIFQYYEKEERGRGNFPDRFSARQFPNYSSELNVNALLLGDSALYLCASSLASSSGNTIYFGEGSWLTVV.

The chain joins TRBV6-6 to TRBJ1-1, with 8 bases identical to TRBD1. The CDR3 runs 14 residues. V was pared by 6 bases and J by 1 base, with 4 bases of the junction left unmatched. CDR1 is MNHNY and CDR2 is SVGAGI in the germline V gene (reference sequence). This chain's CDR3 is CASRKQGENTEAFF. The CDR3 nucleotides read TGTGCCAGCAGAAAACAGGGGGAGAACACTGAAGCTTTCTTT.

The genes are TRBV19 and TRBJ1-1, with no clear D. V lost 6 bases to trimming and J lost 1 base, with 9 bases between them. The germline gives CDR1 LNHDA, CDR2 SQIVND (reference sequence). This CDR3 has 13 residues. The CDR3 sequence is CASSRTRNTEAFF. The CDR3 DNA sequence: TGTGCCAGTAGCCGAACACGGAACACTGAAGCTTTCTTT.

J is TRBJ1-3 and V is TRBV4-3; D remains ambiguous. The germline V gene encodes CDR1 LGHNA and CDR2 YSLEER. The CDR3 is 14 amino acids. V gave up 0 bases and J gave up 1 base, with 4 bases separating them. Here the CDR3 DNA reads TGCGCCAGCAGCCAAGATAGATCTGGAAACACCATATATTTT. This sequence encodes CASSQDRSGNTIYF.

The table lists this clone with a count of one. The chain joins TRBV10-1 to TRBJ1-1; a possible D gene is TRBD1 (5 bases). V lost 10 bases to trimming and J lost 0 bases, with 27 bases between them. The germline V gene encodes CDR1 WNHNN and CDR2 SYGVQD (reference sequence). This CDR3 contains 18 residues. This chain's CDR3 is CATGRLWGEGSMNTEAFF. The CDR3 DNA is TGCGCCACCGGACGCCTGTGGGGGGAGGGCTCTATGAACACTGAAGCTTTCTTT.

This chain joins TRBV19 and TRBJ1-5; TRBD1 agrees at 10 bases. This CDR3 is 16 amino acids long. Losses at the gene ends were 3 bases for V and 6 bases for J; bases not matched to a gene: 8. The V gene's germline CDR1 is LNHDA and CDR2 SQIVND (reference sequence). The CDR3, as DNA: TGTGCCAGTAGTATCTCGGACAGGGGGTGGGGTCAGCCCCAGCATTTT. Its translation is CASSISDRGWGQPQHF.

The J gene is TRBJ2-3, the V gene TRBV19, with D unresolved. V was trimmed by 3 bases and J by 2 bases, leaving 12 bases between them. Looked up from germline, CDR1 is LNHDA and CDR2 is SQIVND (reference sequence). CDR3 length: 15 residues. CDR3 DNA: TGTGCCAGTAGTATCGGAACAGAGTCCACAGATACGCAGTATTTT. It translates to CASSIGTESTDTQYF.

This clone was counted only a few times. The rearrangement uses TRBV6-5 and TRBJ1-1, with D tentatively TRBD1 (5 bases). V lost 9 bases to trimming and J lost 0 bases, with 14 bases between them. CDR1 is MNHEY, CDR2 SVGAGI, per germline. The CDR3 extends over 14 amino acids. CDR3 nucleotides: TGTGCCAGTGCCCGACAGAACATGAACACTGAAGCTTTCTTT. Its translation: CASARQNMNTEAFF.

The gene calls are TRBV6-5 and TRBJ2-5; D is undetermined. V was clipped by 0 bases and J by 2 bases, with 7 bases between them. The CDR3 loop spans 14 amino acids. Germline V lookup: CDR1 MNHEY, CDR2 SVGAGI. As DNA, the CDR3 is TGTGCCAGCAGTTACTCTGACTTGCAAGAGACCCAGTACTTC. Encoded protein: CASSYSDLQETQYF.

The chain employs TRBV6-1 and TRBJ2-5; 13 bases agree with TRBD2. The trim removed 9 bases at V and 2 bases at J, leaving 6 bases unmatched. CDR1 and CDR2 from the germline V gene are MNHNS and SASEGT. This CDR3 spans 15 amino acids. This CDR3 reads CASPGTSGVQETQYF. CDR3 coding DNA: TGTGCCAGTCCCGGGACTAGCGGGGTTCAAGAGACCCAGTACTTC.

This clone has only one observation. Compared with germline, one end of the junction differs, possibly owing to a read error. This chain connects TRBV27 to TRBJ2-7; 10 positions match TRBD1. The CDR3 extends over 15 amino acids. Germline V gene data show CDR1 as MNHEY and CDR2 as SMNVEV (reference sequence). The CDR3 loop is CASSDPGQGSYGQYF. CDR3 DNA: TGTGCCAGCAGTGACCCGGGACAGGGGTCCTACGGGCAGTACTTC.

This clone turned up a few times. The V and J genes are TRBV6-5 and TRBJ1-1; 9 nucleotides agree with TRBD1. Germline V lookup: CDR1 MNHEY, CDR2 SVGAGI. V shed 8 bases and J 3 bases; nucleotides not matched to a gene: 4. CDR3 length: 13 residues. The CDR3 sequence is CASAGQGYTEAFF. CDR3 DNA: TGTGCCAGCGCCGGACAGGGGTACACTGAAGCTTTCTTT.

This rearrangement joins TRBV5-1 to TRBJ1-3, with TRBD1 as a possible D gene (5 bases). CDR1 and CDR2 from the germline V gene are SGHRS and YFSETQ. V lost 0 bases to trimming and J lost 0 bases, with 13 bases between them. CDR3 length: 17 residues. The CDR3 bases are TGCGCCAGCAGCTTGGGGATAGGCAGGGCCTCTGGAAACACCATATATTTT. This gives the protein CASSLGIGRASGNTIYF.